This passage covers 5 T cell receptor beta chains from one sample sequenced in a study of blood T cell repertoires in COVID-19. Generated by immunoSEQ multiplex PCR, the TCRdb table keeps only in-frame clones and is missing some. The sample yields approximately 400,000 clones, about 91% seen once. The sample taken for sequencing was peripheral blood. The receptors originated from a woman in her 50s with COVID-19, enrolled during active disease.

CDR3 residues: CASRTGFGTEAFF. The CDR3 DNA is TGTGCCAGTCGGACAGGGTTCGGGACTGAAGCTTTCTTT. V usage is TRBV5-6 and J usage is TRBJ1-1, with 8 bases lining up with TRBD1. The CDR3 extends over 13 amino acids. The J segment lost 5 bases and the V segment lost 8 bases, leaving 8 bases of the junction unmatched. From germline, CDR1 is SGHDT and CDR2 YYEEEE.

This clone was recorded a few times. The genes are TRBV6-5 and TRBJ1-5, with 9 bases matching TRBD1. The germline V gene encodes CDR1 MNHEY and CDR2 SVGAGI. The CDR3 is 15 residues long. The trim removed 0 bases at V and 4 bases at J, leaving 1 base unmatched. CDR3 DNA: TGTGCCAGCAGTTACTCGGGACAGGGAAATCAGCCCCAGCATTTT. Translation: CASSYSGQGNQPQHF.

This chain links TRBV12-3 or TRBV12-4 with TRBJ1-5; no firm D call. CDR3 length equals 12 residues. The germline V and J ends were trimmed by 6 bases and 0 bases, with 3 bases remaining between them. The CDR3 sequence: CASRYSNQPQHF. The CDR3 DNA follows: TGTGCCAGCAGATATAGCAATCAGCCCCAGCATTTT.

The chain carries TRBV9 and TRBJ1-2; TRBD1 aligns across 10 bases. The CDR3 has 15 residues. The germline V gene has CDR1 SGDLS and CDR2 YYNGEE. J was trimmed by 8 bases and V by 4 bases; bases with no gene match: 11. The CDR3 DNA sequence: TGTGCCAGCAGCCAACAGACAGGGGGCGGTTTAGGCTACACCTTC. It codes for CASSQQTGGGLGYTF.

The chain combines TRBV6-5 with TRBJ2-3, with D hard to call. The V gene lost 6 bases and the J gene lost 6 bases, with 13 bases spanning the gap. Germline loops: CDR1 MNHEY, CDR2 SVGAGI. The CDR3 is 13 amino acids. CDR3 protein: CASRLFSSDTQYF. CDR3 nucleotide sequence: TGTGCCAGCAGGCTATTCTCATCGGATACGCAGTATTTT.